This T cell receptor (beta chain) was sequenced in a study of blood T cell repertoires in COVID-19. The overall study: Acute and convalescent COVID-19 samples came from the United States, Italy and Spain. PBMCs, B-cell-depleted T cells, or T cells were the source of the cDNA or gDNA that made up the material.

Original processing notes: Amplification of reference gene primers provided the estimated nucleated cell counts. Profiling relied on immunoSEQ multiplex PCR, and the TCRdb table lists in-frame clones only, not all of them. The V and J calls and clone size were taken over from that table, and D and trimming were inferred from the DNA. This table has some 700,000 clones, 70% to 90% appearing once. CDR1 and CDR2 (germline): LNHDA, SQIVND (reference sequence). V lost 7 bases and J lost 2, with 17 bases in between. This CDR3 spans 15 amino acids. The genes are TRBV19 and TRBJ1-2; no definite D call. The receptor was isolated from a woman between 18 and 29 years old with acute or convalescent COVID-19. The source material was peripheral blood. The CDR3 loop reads CASTQAGRSNYGYTF. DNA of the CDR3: TGTGCCAGTACTCAAGCAGGCCGTTCGAACTATGGCTACACCTTC.